A selection of T cell receptor beta chains follows, all from one sample in a study of cytomegalovirus exposure and HLA in healthy donors. Clones were sequenced by immunoSEQ multiplex PCR, and TCRdb holds only the in-frame ones, with some missing. The sample lists about 69,000 clones, about 73% occurring once. The sample consisted of PBMCs. The receptors originated from a woman in her fifties or sixties in good health and CMV-seropositive. Both conserved end residues are part of each CDR3. A D gene is named only where the DNA matches it firmly. Size tells how often a clone was seen (once, few, many) or the class of an expanded clone, and some rows leave it out.

CDR3: CAISLTSGRGYEQFF
DNA: TGTGCCATCAGCCTGACTAGCGGGAGAGGATATGAGCAGTTCTTC
J: TRBJ2-1
D: TRBD2
V: TRBV10-3
size: -

CDR3: CASSQGLGQPYGYTF
DNA: TGTGCCAGCAGCCAAGGTCTGGGACAGCCCTATGGCTACACCTTC
J: TRBJ1-2
D: TRBD1
V: TRBV7-8
size: -

CDR3: CASSPYGLAGGNTGELFF
DNA: TGTGCCAGCTCACCATACGGACTAGCGGGAGGAAACACCGGGGAGCTGTTTTTT
J: TRBJ2-2
D: TRBD2
V: TRBV18
size: -

CDR3: CASSIPGATNEKLFF
DNA: TGTGCCAGCAGCATACCCGGAGCAACTAATGAAAAACTGTTTTTT
J: TRBJ1-4
D: -
V: TRBV5-4
size: few

CDR3: CASSQEITRNYGYTF
DNA: TGCGCCAGCAGCCAAGAGATTACAAGAAACTATGGCTACACCTTC
J: TRBJ1-2
D: -
V: TRBV4-1
size: -

CDR3: CASSYQLDRGGEQYF
DNA: TGTGCCAGCAGCTACCAACTGGACAGGGGGGGCGAGCAGTACTTC
J: TRBJ2-7
D: TRBD1
V: TRBV6-5
size: -

CDR3: CASSEVGQGGKREFF
DNA: TGTGCCAGCAGTGAGGTTGGACAGGGTGGAAAGCGGGAGTTCTTC
J: TRBJ2-1
D: TRBD1
V: TRBV6-6
size: -

CDR3: CASTEHRGYTEAFF
DNA: TGTGCCAGCACCGAACACAGGGGATACACTGAAGCTTTCTTT
J: TRBJ1-1
D: TRBD1
V: TRBV28
size: once

CDR3: CASSATGLTGTDTQYF
DNA: TGTGCCAGCAGTGCGACGGGACTAACGGGCACAGATACGCAGTATTTT
J: TRBJ2-3
D: TRBD2
V: TRBV6-1
size: -

CDR3: CASTSQGREETQYF
DNA: TGTGCCAGCACCTCTCAGGGGCGCGAGGAGACCCAGTACTTC
J: TRBJ2-5
D: -
V: TRBV6-6
size: -

CDR3: CASSQGQQETQYF
DNA: TGTGCCAGCAGCCAGGGACAGCAAGAGACCCAGTACTTC
J: TRBJ2-5
D: TRBD1
V: TRBV2
size: -

CDR3: CSVEADTDTQYF
DNA: TGCAGCGTTGAGGCAGACACAGATACGCAGTATTTT
J: TRBJ2-3
D: -
V: TRBV29-1
size: -

CDR3: CASSQTTPNTEAFF
DNA: TGCGCCAGCAGCCAAACGACACCGAACACTGAAGCTTTCTTT
J: TRBJ1-1
D: -
V: TRBV4-1
size: -

CDR3: CASSIQGGNSPLHF
DNA: TGTGCCAGTAGTATACAGGGCGGCAATTCACCCCTCCACTTT
J: TRBJ1-6
D: -
V: TRBV19
size: -

CDR3: CASTLGRANTEAFF
DNA: TGTGCCAGCACCTTAGGTAGAGCGAACACTGAAGCTTTCTTT
J: TRBJ1-1
D: -
V: TRBV7-8
size: once

CDR3: CASSRQGRNTIYF
DNA: TGTGCCAGCAGCCGACAGGGCAGGAACACCATATATTTT
J: TRBJ1-3
D: TRBD1
V: TRBV28
size: -

CDR3: CASSDRYEQYF
DNA: TGTGCCAGCAGTGACCGCTACGAGCAGTACTTC
J: TRBJ2-7
D: -
V: TRBV2
size: many

CDR3: CASSAQVGGSETQYF
DNA: TGTGCCAGCAGCGCCCAGGTGGGAGGGTCAGAGACCCAGTACTTC
J: TRBJ2-5
D: TRBD2
V: TRBV5-4
size: -

CDR3: CASSLDPPVLRTEAFF
DNA: TGTGCCAGCAGCTTAGATCCCCCCGTTCTGAGGACTGAAGCTTTCTTT
J: TRBJ1-1
D: -
V: TRBV11-2
size: once

CDR3: CASSIGTGATTEAFF
DNA: TGTGCCAGTAGTATAGGGACAGGAGCGACAACCGAAGCTTTCTTT
J: TRBJ1-1
D: TRBD1
V: TRBV19
size: -

CDR3: CASSSYYEQYF
DNA: TGTGCCAGCAGCTCTTACTACGAGCAGTACTTC
J: TRBJ2-7
D: -
V: TRBV11-2
size: -

CDR3: CSESGNNEQFF
DNA: TGCAGCGAGAGCGGGAACAATGAGCAGTTCTTC
J: TRBJ2-1
D: TRBD2
V: TRBV29-1
size: -

CDR3: CASSLGTGGADTQYF
DNA: TGCGCCAGCAGCTTGGGGACAGGGGGCGCGGATACGCAGTATTTT
J: TRBJ2-3
D: TRBD1
V: TRBV5-1
size: -

CDR3: CASKLPTGFADTQYF
DNA: TGCGCCAGCAAATTGCCAACAGGGTTCGCAGATACGCAGTATTTT
J: TRBJ2-3
D: -
V: TRBV10-2
size: few

CDR3: CASSLAPGANTEAFF
DNA: TGTGCCAGCAGCTTAGCGCCAGGGGCCAACACTGAAGCTTTCTTT
J: TRBJ1-1
D: -
V: TRBV7-2
size: -

CDR3: CASSLQGANTIYF
DNA: TGTGCCAGCAGCTTACAGGGGGCAAACACCATATATTTT
J: TRBJ1-3
D: TRBD1
V: TRBV7-9
size: once

CDR3: CASSIAVRTNEQFF
DNA: TGTGCCAGTAGTATAGCGGTCAGGACAAATGAGCAGTTCTTC
J: TRBJ2-1
D: -
V: TRBV19
size: -

CDR3: CASRGTGVRNQPQHF
DNA: TGTGCCAGCAGAGGTACAGGGGTCCGCAATCAGCCCCAGCATTTT
J: TRBJ1-5
D: TRBD1
V: TRBV2
size: -

CDR3: CASSLGLAGTGELFF
DNA: TGCGCCAGCAGCTTGGGACTAGCGGGCACCGGGGAGCTGTTTTTT
J: TRBJ2-2
D: TRBD2
V: TRBV5-1
size: -

CDR3: CASSQDPTGAKYGYTF
DNA: TGCGCCAGCAGCCAAGATCCGACAGGGGCGAAATATGGCTACACCTTC
J: TRBJ1-2
D: TRBD1
V: TRBV4-1
size: -

CDR3: CAWWGGGNSPLHF
DNA: TGTGCCTGGTGGGGAGGGGGAAATTCACCCCTCCACTTT
J: TRBJ1-6
D: -
V: TRBV30
size: -

CDR3: CASSLASGVYNEQFF
DNA: TGTGCCAGCAGCTTAGCTAGCGGGGTGTACAATGAGCAGTTCTTC
J: TRBJ2-1
D: TRBD2
V: TRBV7-2
size: -

CDR3: CASGRGMGADVGETQYF
DNA: TGCGCCAGCGGTCGAGGAATGGGGGCGGACGTGGGAGAGACCCAGTACTTC
J: TRBJ2-5
D: -
V: TRBV5-1
size: few

CDR3: CASSQTGMGYGYTF
DNA: TGCGCCAGCAGCCAAACAGGGATGGGCTATGGCTACACCTTC
J: TRBJ1-2
D: -
V: TRBV4-1
size: -

CDR3: CASSDPGQGPYEQYF
DNA: TGTGCCAGCAGCGATCCGGGACAGGGCCCCTACGAGCAGTACTTC
J: TRBJ2-7
D: TRBD1
V: TRBV5-6
size: few

CDR3: CATKAGTDNNEQFF
DNA: TGCGCCACCAAAGCCGGGACAGATAACAATGAGCAGTTCTTC
J: TRBJ2-1
D: TRBD1
V: TRBV10-2
size: -

CDR3: CASSEMAGLGYTF
DNA: TGTGCCAGCAGTGAAATGGCAGGATTAGGCTACACCTTC
J: TRBJ1-2
D: -
V: TRBV6-1
size: few

CDR3: CASSPDRVADTQYF
DNA: TGTGCCAGTAGTCCGGACAGGGTGGCAGATACGCAGTATTTT
J: TRBJ2-3
D: TRBD1
V: TRBV19
size: -

CDR3: CASNIYRGAEAFF
DNA: TGTGCCAGCAATATCTACAGGGGAGCTGAAGCTTTCTTT
J: TRBJ1-1
D: TRBD1
V: TRBV14
size: -